Many counts were recorded for the clone carrying this TCR beta chain. Looked up from germline, CDR1 is SGHVS and CDR2 is FNYEAQ. CDR3 length equals 14 residues. V was clipped by 3 bases and J by 0 bases, with 8 bases between them. This sample is part of a study of molecular identifiers for immune sequencing clone quantification. As CD8+CD4-CCR7+CD45RA+ cells, naive CD8 T cells were sorted. The bulk TCR libraries were made with methods described before and with listed TCR primers. TCRdb re-called the PCR reads through MiXCR, storing one row per CDR3 protein. The table records hundreds of thousands of distinct CDR3 sequences, about 23% of them present only once.

This sequence was found in a human donor in good health. Some libraries in this study had Jurkat cell RNA spiked in. The gene calls are TRBV7-6 and TRBJ2-5, with D maybe TRBD2 (5 bases). The material sequenced was naive CD8+ T cells from blood, with Jurkat cell RNA spiked in. Subset: FACS-sorted CD8+CD4-CCR7+CD45RA+ naive T cells. The CDR3 spells CASSLRAYQETQYF. The CDR3, as DNA: TGTGCCAGCAGCTTGCGGGCGTACCAAGAGACCCAGTACTTC.